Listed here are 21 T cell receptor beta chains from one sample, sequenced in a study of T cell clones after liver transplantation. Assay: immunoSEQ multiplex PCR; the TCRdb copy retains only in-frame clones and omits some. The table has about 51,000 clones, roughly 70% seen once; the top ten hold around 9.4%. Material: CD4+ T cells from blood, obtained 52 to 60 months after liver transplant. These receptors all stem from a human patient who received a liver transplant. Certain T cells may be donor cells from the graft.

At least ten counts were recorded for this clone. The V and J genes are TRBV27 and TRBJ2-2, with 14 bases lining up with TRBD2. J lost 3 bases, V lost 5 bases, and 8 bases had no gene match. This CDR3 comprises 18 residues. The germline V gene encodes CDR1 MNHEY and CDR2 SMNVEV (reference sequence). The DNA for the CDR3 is TGTGCCAGCAGTCCCGCCGGACTAGCGGGGGGTTACACCGGGGAGCTGTTTTTT. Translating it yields CASSPAGLAGGYTGELFF.

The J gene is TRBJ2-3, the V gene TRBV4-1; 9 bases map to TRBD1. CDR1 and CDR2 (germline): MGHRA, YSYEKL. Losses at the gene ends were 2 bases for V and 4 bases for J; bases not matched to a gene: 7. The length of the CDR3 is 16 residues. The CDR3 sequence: CASSQFPGQGADTQYF. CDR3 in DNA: TGCGCCAGCAGCCAATTCCCGGGACAGGGTGCAGATACGCAGTATTTT.

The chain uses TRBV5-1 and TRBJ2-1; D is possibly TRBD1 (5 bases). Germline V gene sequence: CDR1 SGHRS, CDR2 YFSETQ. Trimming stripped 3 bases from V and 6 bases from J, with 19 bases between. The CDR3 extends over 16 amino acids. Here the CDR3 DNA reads TGCGCCAGCAGCTCCGAGACGGCAGGGCGAGGCAATGAGCAGTTCTTC. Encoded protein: CASSSETAGRGNEQFF.

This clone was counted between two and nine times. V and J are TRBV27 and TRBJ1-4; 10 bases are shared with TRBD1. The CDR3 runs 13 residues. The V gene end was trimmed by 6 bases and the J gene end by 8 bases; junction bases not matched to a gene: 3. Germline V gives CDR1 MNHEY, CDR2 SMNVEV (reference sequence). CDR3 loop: CASSGTGVEKLFF. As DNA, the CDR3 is TGTGCCAGCAGCGGGACAGGGGTCGAAAAACTGTTTTTT.

CDR3 nucleotides: TGTGCCAGCGGAGGATTCGACAGCCGCTCTGGAAACACCATATATTTT. Amino acid sequence: CASGGFDSRSGNTIYF. V is TRBV28 and J is TRBJ1-3, with D perhaps TRBD1 (5 bases). V dropped 8 bases and J dropped 0 bases, with 17 bases sitting between them. The V gene's germline CDR1 is MDHEN and CDR2 SYDVKM. The CDR3 covers 16 residues.

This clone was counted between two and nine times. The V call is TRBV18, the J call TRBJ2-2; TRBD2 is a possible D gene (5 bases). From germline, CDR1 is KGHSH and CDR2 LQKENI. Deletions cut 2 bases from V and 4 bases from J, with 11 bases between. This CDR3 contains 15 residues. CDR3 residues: CASSPLSEGTGELFF. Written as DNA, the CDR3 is TGTGCCAGCTCACCATTATCCGAGGGCACCGGGGAGCTGTTTTTT.

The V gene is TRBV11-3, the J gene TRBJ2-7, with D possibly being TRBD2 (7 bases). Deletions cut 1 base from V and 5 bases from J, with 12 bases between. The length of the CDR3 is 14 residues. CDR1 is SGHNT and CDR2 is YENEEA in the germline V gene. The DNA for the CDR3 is TGTGCCAGCAGCTTAGGGGGGGGACAACACGAGCAGTACTTC. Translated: CASSLGGGQHEQYF.

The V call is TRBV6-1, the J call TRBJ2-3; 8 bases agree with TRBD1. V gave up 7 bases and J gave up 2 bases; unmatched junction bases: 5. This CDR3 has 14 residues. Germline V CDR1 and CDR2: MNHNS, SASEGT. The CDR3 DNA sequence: TGTGCCAGCACCGACAGGGGACCCACAGATACGCAGTATTTT. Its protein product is CASTDRGPTDTQYF.

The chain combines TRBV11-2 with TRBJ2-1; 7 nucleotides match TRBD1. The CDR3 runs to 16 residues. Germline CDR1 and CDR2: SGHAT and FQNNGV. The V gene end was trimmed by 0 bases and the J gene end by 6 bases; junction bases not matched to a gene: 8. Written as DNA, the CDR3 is TGTGCCAGCAGCTTAGATGATGGGACAGTCGTCAATGAGCAGTTCTTC. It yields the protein CASSLDDGTVVNEQFF.

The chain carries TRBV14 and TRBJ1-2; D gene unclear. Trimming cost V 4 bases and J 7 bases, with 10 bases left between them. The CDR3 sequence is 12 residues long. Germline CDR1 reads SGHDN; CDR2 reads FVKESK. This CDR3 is CASSLNTAGYTF. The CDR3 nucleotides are TGTGCCAGCAGCCTAAACACGGCTGGCTACACCTTC.

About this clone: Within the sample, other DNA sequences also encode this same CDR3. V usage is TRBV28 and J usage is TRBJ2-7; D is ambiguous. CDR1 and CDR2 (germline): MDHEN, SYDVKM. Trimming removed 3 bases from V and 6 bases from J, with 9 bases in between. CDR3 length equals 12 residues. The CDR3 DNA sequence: TGTGCCAGCAGTTTCGGGTTTAGCGAGCAGTACTTC. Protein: CASSFGFSEQYF. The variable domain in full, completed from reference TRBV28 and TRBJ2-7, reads DVKVTQSSRYLVKRTGEKVFLECVQDMDHENMFWYRQDPGLGLRLIYFSYDVKMKEKGDIPEGYSVSREKKERFSLILESASTNQTSMYLCASSFGFSEQYFGPGTRLTVT.

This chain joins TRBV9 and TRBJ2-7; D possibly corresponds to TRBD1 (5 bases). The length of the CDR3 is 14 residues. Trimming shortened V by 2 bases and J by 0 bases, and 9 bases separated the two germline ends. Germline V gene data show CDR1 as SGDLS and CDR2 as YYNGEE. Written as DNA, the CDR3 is TGTGCCAGCAGCGTTGCGGACATCTCCTACGAGCAGTACTTC. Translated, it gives CASSVADISYEQYF.

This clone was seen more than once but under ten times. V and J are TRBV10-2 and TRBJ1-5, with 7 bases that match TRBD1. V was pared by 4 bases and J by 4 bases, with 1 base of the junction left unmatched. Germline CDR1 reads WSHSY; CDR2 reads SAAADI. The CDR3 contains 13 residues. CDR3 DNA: TGCGCCAGCAGTGTACAGGGGAATCAGCCCCAGCATTTT. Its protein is CASSVQGNQPQHF.

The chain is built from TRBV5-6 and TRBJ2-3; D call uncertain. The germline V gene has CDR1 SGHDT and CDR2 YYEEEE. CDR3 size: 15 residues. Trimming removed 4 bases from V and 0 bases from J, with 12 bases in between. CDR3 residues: CASSAPESSTDTQYF. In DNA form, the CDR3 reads TGTGCCAGCAGCGCCCCGGAGAGTAGCACAGATACGCAGTATTTT.

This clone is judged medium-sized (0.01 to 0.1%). Here the CDR3 DNA reads TGTGCCTGGAGAAGTAATTCACCCCTCCACTTT. It translates to CAWRSNSPLHF. The V call is TRBV30, the J call TRBJ1-6; D ambiguous. Trimming cost V 3 bases and J 6 bases, with 3 bases left between them. Germline assignment: CDR1 GTSNPN and CDR2 SVGIG (reference sequence). This CDR3 region has 11 residues. Combining the CDR3 with reference TRBV30 and TRBJ1-6 gives the whole variable domain SQTIHQWPATLVQPVGSPLSLECTVEGTSNPNLYWYRQAAGRGLQLLFYSVGIGQISSEVPQNLSASRPQDRQFILSSKKLLLSDSGFYLCAWRSNSPLHFGNGTRLTVT.

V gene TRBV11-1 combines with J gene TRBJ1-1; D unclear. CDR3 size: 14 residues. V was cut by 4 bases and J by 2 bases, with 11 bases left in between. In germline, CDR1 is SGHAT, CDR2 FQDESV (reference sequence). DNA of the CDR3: TGTGCCAGCAGCTCCTCCCAGCAAAACACTGAAGCTTTCTTT. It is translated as CASSSSQQNTEAFF.

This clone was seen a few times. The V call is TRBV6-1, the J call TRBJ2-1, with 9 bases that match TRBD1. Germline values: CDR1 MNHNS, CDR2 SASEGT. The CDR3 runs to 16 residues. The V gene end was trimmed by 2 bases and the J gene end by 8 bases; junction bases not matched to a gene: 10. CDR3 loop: CASSEQVGQGKDEQFF. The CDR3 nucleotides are TGTGCCAGCAGTGAACAAGTGGGACAGGGCAAAGATGAGCAGTTCTTC.

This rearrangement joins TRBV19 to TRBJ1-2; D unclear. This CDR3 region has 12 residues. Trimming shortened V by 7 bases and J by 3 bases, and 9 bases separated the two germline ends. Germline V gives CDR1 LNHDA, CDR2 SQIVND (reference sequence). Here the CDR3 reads CASKVRDYGYTF. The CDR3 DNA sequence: TGTGCCAGTAAAGTTCGGGACTATGGCTACACCTTC.

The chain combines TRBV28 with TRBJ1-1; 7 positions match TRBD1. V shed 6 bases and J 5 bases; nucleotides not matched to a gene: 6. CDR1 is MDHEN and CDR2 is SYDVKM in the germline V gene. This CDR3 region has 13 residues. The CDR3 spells CASSPGQETEAFF. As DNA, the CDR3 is TGTGCCAGCAGCCCCGGACAGGAGACTGAAGCTTTCTTT.

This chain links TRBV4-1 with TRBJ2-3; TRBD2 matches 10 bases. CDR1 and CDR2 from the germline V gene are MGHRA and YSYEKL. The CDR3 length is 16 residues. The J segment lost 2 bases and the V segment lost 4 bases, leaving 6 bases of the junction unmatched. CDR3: CASSRGAGGPTDTQYF. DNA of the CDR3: TGCGCCAGCAGCCGAGGAGCGGGGGGGCCCACAGATACGCAGTATTTT.

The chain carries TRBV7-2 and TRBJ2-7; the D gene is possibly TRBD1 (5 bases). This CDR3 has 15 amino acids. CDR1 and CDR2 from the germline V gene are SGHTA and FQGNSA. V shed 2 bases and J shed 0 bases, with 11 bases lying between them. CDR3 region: CASSLSKQVSYEQYF. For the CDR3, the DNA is TGTGCCAGCAGCTTAAGTAAACAGGTCTCCTACGAGCAGTACTTC.